This T cell receptor beta chain was found in a study of Graves' ophthalmopathy and Graves' hyperthyroidism. This clonotype occurred many times. Its matching antigen is unknown. Study conclusions and caveats: Most thyroid-expanded clonotypes exceeding 0.001 frequency were also found in blood.

Using RNA transcripts, the TCR beta CDR3 regions were amplified. After a first-round RT-PCR with HTBI primers, a second-round multiplex PCR was run. MiXCR, applied by TCRdb to the multiplex PCR reads, yields one record per CDR3 protein. This table has fewer than 250,000 distinct CDR3 sequences, around 28% appearing once. The CDR3 runs 16 residues. Germline V lookup: CDR1 MNHNS, CDR2 SASEGT. V lost 4 bases to trimming and J lost 2 bases, with 17 bases between them. Diagnostic conclusions were grounded in clinical symptoms, serum thyroxine, TRAb, thyroid ultrasound and orbital computed tomography. This receptor was identified in a man in his fifties or sixties with Graves' ophthalmopathy. The chain couples TRBV6-1 to TRBJ2-5; tentative D call: TRBD1 (5 bases). Sequencing was carried out using peripheral blood. DNA for the CDR3: TGTGCCAGCAGTGGCTACCCCCAGGGTGGTCAAGAGACCCAGTACTTC. Its translation: CASSGYPQGGQETQYF.